The present entry profiles one TCR beta chain with its context. Antigen unknown. This sample stems from a study of T cell responses to AZD1222 COVID-19 vaccine. Study conclusions and caveats: Sampled repertoires all dated from after the peak T cell response.

Researchers grouped second doses given at about 4 or about 12 weeks into one pool. The protocol was immunoSEQ multiplex PCR, while the TCRdb copy is restricted to in-frame clones and leaves out a portion. This sample has 150,000 or so clones; approximately 90% occur once, and the top ten carry approximately 1.5%. Germline-derived CDR1 and CDR2 are SGHTA and FQGNSA. The CDR3 consists of 15 residues. The V and J ends lost 0 bases and 0 bases, in that order; junction bases with no gene match: 2. The receptor comes from an adult who received the AZD1222 COVID-19 vaccine. Sequencing used peripheral blood, obtained 28 days after the second AZD1222 dose. V gene TRBV7-2 combines with J gene TRBJ2-7, with TRBD2 identical over 7 bases. The CDR3 coding sequence is TGTGCCAGCAGCTTAGCGGCTAGCGGCTCCTACGAGCAGTACTTC. Residues: CASSLAASGSYEQYF.